Listed below are T cell receptor beta chains from one sample, sequenced in a study of T cell responses to AZD1222 COVID-19 vaccine. Produced via immunoSEQ multiplex PCR; TCRdb's table is partial and in-frame only. The table records about 140,000 clones, just under 95% of them present only once. The sample was peripheral blood, taken 28 days after the second AZD1222 dose. These receptors all come from an adult who received the AZD1222 COVID-19 vaccine. The conserved cysteine and the conserved F or W are not part of the CDR3 here. Clone size appears in some rows only: once, few, many, or a class for an expanded clone.

TRBJ2-1 TRBV6-1 12 - ASSEARIGNEQF
TRBJ1-1 TRBV3-1/TRBV3-2 10 - ASSQGPTEAF
TRBJ2-4 TRBV3-1/TRBV3-2 11 - ASSQVGGDIQY
TRBJ1-2 TRBV19 12 - ASSINWRADGYT
TRBJ1-6 TRBV4-1 13 - ASSQYMGENSPLH
TRBJ1-4 TRBV5-1 12 - ASSLNRGGEKLF
TRBJ2-7 TRBV6-5 13 - ASSSGEARSYEQY
TRBJ2-2 TRBV19 15 few ASSTGLAEIATGELF
TRBJ1-1 TRBV20-1 8 once SARHFEAF
TRBJ1-2 TRBV7-2 10 once ASSLYSYGYT
TRBJ1-3 TRBV6-5 9 - ASVTGNTIY
TRBJ1-3 TRBV18 12 - ASSPRSSGNTIY
TRBJ1-2 TRBV28 12 - ASSSYGRGESYT
TRBJ1-5 TRBV6-5 11 - ASSYGEGQPQH
TRBJ1-6 TRBV6-1 14 - ASSEFGDSYNSPLH
TRBJ1-1 TRBV7-3 12 once ASSPGRAENEAF
TRBJ1-5 TRBV28 11 once ASRGNSNQPQH
TRBJ2-7 TRBV6-5 11 - ASRGTASYEQY
TRBJ2-1 TRBV6-5 13 - ASSYAGGALSEQF
TRBJ1-1 TRBV30 6 - ASDSAF
TRBJ2-7 TRBV21-1 12 - ASSNRRRHYEQY
TRBJ2-7 TRBV10-3 10 - AISGQSYEQY
TRBJ1-1 TRBV6-5 13 - ASSYGGVWDTEAF
TRBJ1-1 TRBV12-3/TRBV12-4 10 - ASSSTKLEAF
TRBJ2-5 TRBV7-7 11 - ASSLGLKETQY
TRBJ1-5 TRBV2 18 - ASSDSLGGVTAYSNQPQH
TRBJ2-7 TRBV27 12 - ASSWAAGTYEQY
TRBJ2-3 TRBV9 14 - ASSVGQGRLTDTQY
TRBJ2-2 TRBV6-6 11 - ASRNLGGGELF
TRBJ1-4 TRBV2 12 - ASRVGGLNEKLF
TRBJ1-2 TRBV9 14 - ASSVGGRGTGYGYT
TRBJ2-5 TRBV11-2 11 - ASSATSQETQY
TRBJ2-5 TRBV5-1 12 once ASSVGTAQETQY
TRBJ1-4 TRBV5-5 13 - ASSTGQGVVEKLF
TRBJ1-5 TRBV19 12 - ASSKDRYNQPQH
TRBJ1-2 TRBV29-1 11 - SVEDRGTYGYT
TRBJ2-7 TRBV19 11 - ASSIDTSYEQY
TRBJ2-5 TRBV4-1 14 - ASSQDPTGDFETQY
TRBJ1-1 TRBV18 15 - ASSLRTGTGGATEAF
TRBJ1-4 TRBV7-2 12 - ASSLDPTGEKLF
TRBJ1-1 TRBV10-3 15 - AITKDSGQGGNTEAF
TRBJ2-2 TRBV7-2 13 - ASSPREGRNGELF
TRBJ2-2 TRBV7-2 12 - ASSLVTNTGELF
TRBJ2-1 TRBV5-4 13 - ASSLERTTDNEQF
TRBJ1-5 TRBV28 12 - ASSSIDRNGPQH
TRBJ2-3 TRBV11-2 14 - ASSLLGAGSTDTQY
TRBJ2-5 TRBV28 14 - ASTSRAGEGQETQY
TRBJ1-2 TRBV5-1 12 - ASSLGGLRYGYT
TRBJ2-7 TRBV7-2 12 - ASSWGDGAYEQY
TRBJ1-2 TRBV27 11 - ASSPHANYGYT
TRBJ2-1 TRBV5-1 10 once ASSLGGYEQF
TRBJ2-1 TRBV3-1/TRBV3-2 13 - ASSQVGLGYNEQF
TRBJ2-3 TRBV11-2 14 - ASSRMTSGGASTQY
TRBJ1-6 TRBV5-5 13 - ASSLRVENNSPLH
TRBJ2-2 TRBV6-2/TRBV6-3 13 - ASSYGDRGTGELF
TRBJ2-3 TRBV5-1 10 - ASSSLTDTQY
TRBJ2-1 TRBV3-1/TRBV3-2 14 - ASSRLGTGDIHEQF
TRBJ1-1 TRBV9 13 - ASSVVPGLDTEAF
TRBJ2-7 TRBV6-6 12 - ASSYPPESRKQY
TRBJ2-7 TRBV4-1 13 - ASSQDPGQIYEQY